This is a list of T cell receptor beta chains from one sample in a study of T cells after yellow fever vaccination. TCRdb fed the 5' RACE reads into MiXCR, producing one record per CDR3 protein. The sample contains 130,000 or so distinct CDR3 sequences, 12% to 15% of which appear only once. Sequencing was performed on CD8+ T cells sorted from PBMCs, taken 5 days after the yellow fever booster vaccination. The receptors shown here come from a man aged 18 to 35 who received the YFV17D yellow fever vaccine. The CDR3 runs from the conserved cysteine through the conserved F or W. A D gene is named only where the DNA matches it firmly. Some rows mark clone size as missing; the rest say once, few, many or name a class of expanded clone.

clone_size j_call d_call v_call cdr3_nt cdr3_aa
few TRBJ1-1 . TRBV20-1 TGCAGTGCTCCACGAACGGGACACCCGAACACTGAAGCTTTCTTT CSAPRTGHPNTEAFF
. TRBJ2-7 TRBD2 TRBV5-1 TGCGCCAGCAGCCCGCAGCGATCGGACGGGGGGGCATACGAGCAGTACTTC CASSPQRSDGGAYEQYF
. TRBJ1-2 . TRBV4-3 TGCGCCAGCAGCCAAGAAGATCCGGGAGTTGACTATGGCTACACCTTC CASSQEDPGVDYGYTF
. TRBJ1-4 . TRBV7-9 TGTGCCAGCAGCCCCCACGCGGCGGGTCCCATAAAACTGTTTTTT CASSPHAAGPIKLFF
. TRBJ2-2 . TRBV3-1 TGTGCCAGCAGCCAGCCGGGGGCCGGGGAGCTGTTTTTT CASSQPGAGELFF
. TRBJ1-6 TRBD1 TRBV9 TGTGCCAGCAGCGCCAGGGGGGGGGGTAATTCACCCCTCCACTTT CASSARGGGNSPLHF
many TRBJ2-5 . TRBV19 TGTGCCAGTAGTATAGGGGACGGGTACCAAGAGACCCAGTACTTC CASSIGDGYQETQYF
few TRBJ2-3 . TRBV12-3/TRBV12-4 TGTGCCAGCAGTTCCCGCCGAGATACGCAGTATTTT CASSSRRDTQYF
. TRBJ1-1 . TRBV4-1 TGCGCCAGCAGAGAGACACAGGACCTGAACACTGAAGCTTTCTTT CASRETQDLNTEAFF
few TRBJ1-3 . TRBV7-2 TGTGCCAGCAGCCCTAGAGGACTTGAAAGAAACACCATATATTTT CASSPRGLERNTIYF
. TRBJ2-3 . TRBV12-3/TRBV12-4 TGTGCCAGCACAACCTTTTGGGGGCGCACAGATACGCAGTATTTT CASTTFWGRTDTQYF
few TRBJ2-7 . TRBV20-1 TGCAGTGCTCGGCAGGAGAACGACTACGAGCAGTACTTC CSARQENDYEQYF
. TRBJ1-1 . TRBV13 TGTGCCAGCAGCCGACTGGATGGCCCGTCTTTCTTT CASSRLDGPSFF
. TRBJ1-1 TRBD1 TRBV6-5 TGTGCCAGCGGAACCAGGGGGATGAACACTGAAGCTTTCTTT CASGTRGMNTEAFF
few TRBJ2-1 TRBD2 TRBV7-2 TGTGCCAGCAGCTTAAGGTCCAGCGGGGGGCCTCTTTCCTCCTACAATGAGCAGTTCTTC CASSLRSSGGPLSSYNEQFF
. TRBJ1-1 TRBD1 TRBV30 TGTGCAGGGGACAGGGGGCGCGCCGTCGCTGAAGCTTTCTTT CAGDRGRAVAEAFF
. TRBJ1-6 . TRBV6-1 TGTGCCAGCAGTGACGGGGATTCACCCCTCCACTTT CASSDGDSPLHF